The clone carrying this TCR beta chain was seen a handful of times. This table comes from immunoSEQ multiplex PCR, and its TCRdb copy is limited to in-frame clones, with some not included. Of some 11,000 clones detected, 92% appear once; the ten largest clones hold around 1.5%. The data were taken from a study of T cells in tumors and immune-related adverse events. Trimming removed 3 bases from V and 4 bases from J; junction bases left unmatched: 14. This CDR3 has 17 residues. Germline V gene data show CDR1 as SGHTA and CDR2 as FQGNSA. This clonotype was obtained from a female donor with metastatic renal cell carcinoma. Sequenced here: lymph node tissue, sampled from a patient treated with anti-PD-1 therapy. The chain carries TRBV7-2 and TRBJ2-5; 7 bases agree with TRBD2. The CDR3 DNA is TGTGCCAGCAGCTTCATGGCAAGCGGGATAAGCGGAGAGACCCAGTACTTC. Encoded protein: CASSFMASGISGETQYF.